This entry lists 26 T cell receptor beta chains sequenced from one sample in a study of tumor-infiltrating lymphocytes in primary liver carcinoma listed by TCRdb under 2017. Reads for this sample came from an Illumina HiSeq 2500. A constant-region primer and ProtoScript II reverse transcriptase were used to reverse-transcribe TCRbeta-specific cDNA from roughly 0.55 ug total RNA. The TCRbeta libraries were prepared through three rounds of nested multiplex PCR following a slightly modified ARM-PCR procedure. Each of the first two PCR rounds ran for approximately 10 cycles and used multiplex TRBV1-TRBV30 forward primers together with a Cbeta reverse primer. In-frame beta chains were kept once TCRdb had trimmed the public reads at Q25 with fastp and called clones with MiXCR. Here each entry gathers all rows of one CDR3 protein and keeps the most common genes and DNA. This sample gives 40,000 to 55,000 distinct CDR3 sequences in total; about three quarters of them show up just once. The ten largest clones represent approximately 31% of the sample.

Total RNA and DNA were co-extracted without cell sorting from 20-30 mg of bulk tissue using the AllPrep DNA/RNA mini kit. Sequenced material: liver tumor tissue from sampling region 5. This specimen's cell subset or site label, per the study, means: tumor region T5, tumor centre. The receptors derive from a man aged 35 to 55 with primary liver carcinoma and hepatitis B virus infection.

The genes are TRBV10-3 and TRBJ1-1; 7 bases align to TRBD1. The CDR3 covers 13 residues. V was clipped by 10 bases and J by 10 bases; unmatched bases: 15. Germline V lookup: CDR1 ENHRY, CDR2 SYGVKD. The CDR3 protein is CATGGMQNHGAFF. DNA of the CDR3: TGTGCCACAGGGGGGATGCAGAACCATGGAGCTTTCTTT.

This clonotype turned up a few times. It may be a read error: a sequence one base away is much more abundant. This rearrangement joins TRBV4-1 to TRBJ2-1; D is perhaps TRBD1 (6 bases). V was cut by 0 bases and J by 4 bases, with 10 bases left in between. The germline CDR1 and CDR2 sequences are MGHRA and YSYEKL. CDR3 length: 15 amino acids. CDR3 DNA: TGCGCCAGCAGCCAAGAGGTAAGGGGGTACAATGAGCAGTTCTTC. Translation: CASSQEVRGYNEQFF.

V usage is TRBV12-3 or TRBV12-4 and J usage is TRBJ2-1, with D unresolved. Trimming took off 7 bases at V and 7 bases at J, with 17 bases between the two ends. The CDR3 contains 14 residues. The CDR3 coding sequence is TGTGCCAGCACTCTGGGAAGGCCGGATAATGAGCAGTTCTTC. Encoded protein: CASTLGRPDNEQFF.

This clonotype was picked up many times. The V and J genes are TRBV28 and TRBJ1-2; 10 bases map to TRBD1. The CDR3 is 14 residues long. V was clipped by 4 bases and J by 3 bases; unmatched bases: 2. Germline V gene data show CDR1 as MDHEN and CDR2 as SYDVKM. The CDR3 coding sequence is TGTGCCAGCAGTTCAGGACAGGGGGACTATGGCTACACCTTC. Its protein is CASSSGQGDYGYTF.

With respect to this clonotype: An end of the junction does not agree with germline; a read error may underlie this. The chain employs TRBV6-1 and TRBJ2-7, with D possibly called TRBD1 or TRBD2 (6 bases each). This CDR3 spans 15 amino acids. The germline V gene encodes CDR1 MNHNS and CDR2 SASEGT. This CDR3 reads CTSTPRRGAILKQYF. The DNA of the CDR3 is TGTACCAGCACCCCTCGAAGGGGGGCGATACTCAAGCAGTACTTC.

As regards this clonotype: The junction departs from the called germline gene at one end, perhaps through a read error. The rearrangement links TRBV5-1 to TRBJ2-7, with 10 bases matching TRBD2. CDR1 is SGHRS and CDR2 is YFSETQ in the germline V gene. The CDR3 covers 15 residues. CDR3 sequence: CASSLTSGQANEQYF. Written as DNA, the CDR3 is TGTGCCAGCAGCTTGACTAGCGGGCAGGCCAACGAGCAGTACTTC.

In the case of this clonotype: A read error may account for a junction end that differs from germline. This chain connects TRBV7-9 to TRBJ2-1; D possibly corresponds to TRBD1 (6 bases). The CDR3 totals 15 residues. Germline V gene sequence: CDR1 SEHNR, CDR2 FQNEAQ (reference sequence). DNA of the CDR3: TGTGTCAGCAGCTTGGCAGGGGTCCCCTACAATGTGCAGTTCTTC. Translating gives CVSSLAGVPYNVQFF.

About this clonotype: Since a much larger clone is just one base distant, this may be a read error. The rearrangement uses TRBV28 and TRBJ2-3, with 9 bases identical to TRBD1. The junction had 6 bases not matched to a gene; V was cut back by 8 bases and J by 6 bases. The CDR3 covers 13 residues. Germline assignment: CDR1 MDHEN and CDR2 SYDVKM. The CDR3 loop reads CASGDRVTDTQYF. Written as DNA, the CDR3 is TGTGCCAGCGGGGACAGGGTTACGGATACGCAGTATTTT.

This clonotype appeared once. Lacking the conserved final phenylalanine or tryptophan, this CDR3 likely reflects a read error. V usage is TRBV4-1 and J usage is TRBJ2-7; D tentatively reads TRBD1 or TRBD2 (6 bases each). Germline loops: CDR1 MGHRA, CDR2 YSYEKL. The ends were cut back, 0 bases at V and 2 bases at J, with 17 bases in the middle. This CDR3 has 17 amino acids. CDR3: CASSQDPASEGAYEQYY. The CDR3 nucleotides read TGCGCCAGCAGCCAAGATCCGGCTAGCGAGGGGGCCTACGAGCAGTACTAC.

A remark on this clonotype: Relative to the germline gene, one junction end is altered; a read error may explain this. The chain combines TRBV4-2 with TRBJ2-1, with TRBD2 matching 8 bases. The germline V gene has CDR1 LGHNA and CDR2 YNFKEQ. There are 17 residues in the CDR3. The CDR3 loop reads CASNQSELAEPPYKQFF. CDR3 nucleotide sequence: TGTGCCAGCAACCAAAGTGAACTAGCGGAGCCCCCCTATAAGCAGTTCTTC.

CDR3 protein: CAFSEGGAGGQRGTDTQYF. The CDR3 nucleotides are TGTGCTTTCAGTGAAGGAGGAGCGGGAGGGCAACGGGGCACAGATACGCAGTATTTT. The rearrangement joins TRBV10-3 to TRBJ2-3; 10 nucleotides line up with TRBD2. This CDR3 comprises 19 residues. The germline CDR1 and CDR2 sequences are ENHRY and SYGVKD.

In regard to this clonotype: The germline gene is not matched at one end of the junction; a read error may be the cause. The rearrangement links TRBV10-3 to TRBJ1-3; the match to TRBD1 covers 8 bases. This CDR3 region has 15 residues. CDR1 is ENHRY, CDR2 SYGVKD, per germline. The CDR3 spells CATREPGQGRNIIYF. For the CDR3, the DNA is TGTGCCACCAGAGAACCAGGACAGGGACGAAACATCATATATTTT.

The gene calls are TRBV11-2 and TRBJ2-2; 7 positions agree with TRBD1. CDR3 length: 17 residues. The V and J ends lost 7 bases and 5 bases, in that order; junction bases with no gene match: 16. Germline CDR1 and CDR2: SGHAT and FQNNGV. In DNA, the CDR3 is TGTGCCAGCAACTTTGATCGGGACAGAGTCGGGACCGGGGAGCTGTTTTTT. Translated, it gives CASNFDRDRVGTGELFF.

This clonotype was observed many times. The V gene is TRBV5-1, the J gene TRBJ2-5; D not resolved. Trimming shortened V by 4 bases and J by 0 bases, and 4 bases separated the two germline ends. CDR3 length equals 12 residues. The V gene's germline CDR1 is SGHRS and CDR2 YFSETQ. The DNA of the CDR3 is TGCGCCAGCAGCCGGTACCAAGAGACCCAGTACTTC. As protein: CASSRYQETQYF.

In regard to this clonotype: This likely comes from a read error, as the CDR3 has no conserved phenylalanine or tryptophan at its end. The chain combines TRBV6-6 with TRBJ2-3, with D perhaps being TRBD1 or TRBD2 (5 bases each). Germline loops: CDR1 MNHNY, CDR2 SVGAGI (reference sequence). V gave up 5 bases and J gave up 3 bases, with 18 bases separating them. CDR3 length: 16 amino acids. In DNA, the CDR3 is TGTGCCAGCAGTCTCTTTTTGGGAGAGGGGACAGATACGCAGTATGTT. Its protein product is CASSLFLGEGTDTQYV.

V and J are TRBV7-9 and TRBJ1-4, with 7 bases identical to TRBD1. The CDR3 is 15 amino acids. Germline CDR1 is SEHNR and CDR2 is FQNEAQ (reference sequence). V shed 1 base and J 8 bases; nucleotides not matched to a gene: 7. DNA for the CDR3: TGTGCCAGCAGCTTAGGGGGGACAGAGGAAGAAAAACTGTTTTTT. This translates into CASSLGGTEEEKLFF.

Concerning this clonotype: Compared with germline, one end of the junction differs, possibly owing to a read error. The rearrangement uses TRBV12-3 or TRBV12-4 and TRBJ2-5; D gene ambiguous. The CDR3 has 16 residues. CDR3 residues: CASSSNRFVVQETQHF. The CDR3 region has the DNA TGTGCCAGCAGTTCAAACCGATTCGTTGTGCAAGAGACCCAGCACTTC.

Points on this clonotype: One junction end does not reproduce the germline sequence, and a read error may be involved. The chain has TRBV11-3 and TRBJ2-2; perhaps TRBD2 as D (5 bases). The germline V gene encodes CDR1 SGHNT and CDR2 YENEEA. This CDR3 spans 14 amino acids. The CDR3 DNA reads as TGTGCCAGGAGCCCCGAGGAGCTCACCGGGGAACTGTTTTTT. It codes for CARSPEELTGELFF.

Remarks on this clonotype: At one end the junction does not follow the germline gene, possibly because of a read error. This chain connects TRBV11-2 to TRBJ2-7; 7 bases align to TRBD1. This CDR3 is built from 15 residues. Looked up from germline, CDR1 is SGHAT and CDR2 is FQNNGV. CDR3 in amino acids: CASGSTGDRRYEQYF. The CDR3 coding sequence is TGTGCCAGCGGCTCTACAGGGGACCGGAGGTACGAGCAGTACTTT. The entire variable domain, with the rest obtained from reference TRBV11-2 and TRBJ2-7, is as follows: EAGVAQSPRYKIIEKRQSVAFWCNPISGHATLYWYQQILGQGPKLLIQFQNNGVVDDSQLPKDRFSAERLKGVDSTLKIQPAKLEDSAVYLCASGSTGDRRYEQYFGPGTRLTVT.

V is TRBV6-6 and J is TRBJ2-3; TRBD2 is a possible D gene (6 bases). Germline loops: CDR1 MNHNY, CDR2 SVGAGI (reference sequence). V was shortened by 6 bases and J by 5 bases, with 18 bases between the two germline ends. The CDR3 is made up of 15 amino acids. CDR3 region: CASSRLVGGEDTQYF. The CDR3 DNA follows: TGTGCCAGCAGCAGACTAGTAGGAGGAGAAGATACGCAGTATTTT.

Note on this clonotype: The junction differs from germline at one of its ends, possibly a read error. This sequence joins TRBV11-2 and TRBJ2-2, with TRBD2 identical over 9 bases. The CDR3 consists of 16 residues. CDR1 and CDR2 (germline): SGHAT, FQNNGV. CDR3 in amino acids: CASSLMALAGTGELLF. The CDR3 coding sequence is TGCGCCAGCAGCTTAATGGCGCTAGCGGGAACCGGGGAGCTGCTTTTT.

Remarks on this clonotype: Relative to the germline gene, one junction end is altered; a read error may explain this. The CDR3 coding sequence is TGTGCCAGCAGCCAATTCCCCAGTGCAAATCAGCCCGAGCATTTT. Translated, it gives CASSQFPSANQPEHF. J is TRBJ1-5 and V is TRBV16; no firm D call. CDR1 KGHSY and CDR2 FQNENV come from the germline V gene. This CDR3 region has 15 residues.

As for this clonotype: The junction does not match germline at one end; this may be a read error. The chain uses TRBV4-1 and TRBJ2-7; TRBD1 aligns across 8 bases. From germline, CDR1 is MGHRA and CDR2 YSYEKL. The CDR3 totals 15 residues. Here the CDR3 DNA reads TGCGCCAGCAGCCGAGAACGGGACAGGCGCTACGAGCAGTATTTC. Its protein is CASSRERDRRYEQYF.

This clonotype was seen at least ten times. The rearrangement joins TRBV6-5 to TRBJ2-5; 7 nucleotides agree with TRBD1. Germline CDR1 reads MNHEY; CDR2 reads SVGAGI. V was clipped by 11 bases and J by 1 base; unmatched bases: 7. This CDR3 region has 13 residues. In nucleotides, the CDR3 is TGTGCCGGCGCGACAGGGCCCCAAGAGACCCAGTACTTC. Translating it yields CAGATGPQETQYF.

Comment on this clonotype: One end of the junction varies from germline; a read error may be responsible. V and J are TRBV11-3 and TRBJ2-3; possibly TRBD1 for D (6 bases). Germline V gene lookup returns CDR1 SGHNT and CDR2 YENEEA. This CDR3 region has 14 residues. Here the CDR3 DNA reads TGTGCCAGTTGCCCATCTGGGGGCACAGGTACGCAGTACTTT. Translating gives CASCPSGGTGTQYF.

The V gene is TRBV5-1, the J gene TRBJ2-5; 7 bases match TRBD1. This CDR3 has 14 amino acids. Germline V gene sequence: CDR1 SGHRS, CDR2 YFSETQ. After removal of 3 bases from V and 13 bases from J, the junction contained 15 bases not matched to a gene. The CDR3 region is CASSWGQTQEIRYF. The DNA for the CDR3 is TGCGCCAGCAGCTGGGGACAGACTCAAGAGATCCGGTACTTC.